The 21 T cell receptor beta chains presented below share a single source sample, sequenced in a study of blood T cell repertoires in COVID-19. Using immunoSEQ multiplex PCR, the repertoire was profiled, and TCRdb retains in-frame clones only, with some absent. The table has hundreds of thousands of clones, just under 90% seen once. Sequencing was done on a sample of PBMCs or T cells enriched from blood (not recorded which). The receptors here all came from a man aged 25 to 40 who had recovered from COVID-19.

The chain employs TRBV11-2 and TRBJ2-3, with 10 bases identical to TRBD2. V was pared by 1 base and J by 1 base, with 8 bases of the junction left unmatched. The length of the CDR3 is 18 residues. CDR1 is SGHAT and CDR2 is FQNNGV in the germline V gene. CDR3 region: CASSLGVTSGFGTDTQYF. The CDR3 DNA is TGTGCCAGCAGCTTAGGTGTGACTAGCGGGTTTGGCACAGATACGCAGTATTTT.

This clone showed up just once. V and J are TRBV5-4 and TRBJ1-2; the match to TRBD1 covers 9 bases. Germline V CDR1 and CDR2: SGHNT, YYREEE (reference sequence). With V trimmed by 0 bases and J by 2 bases, 5 bases remained unmatched. This CDR3 has 16 residues. The CDR3 region has the DNA TGTGCCAGCAGCTTGGAGGGACAGGGACCCAACTATGGCTACACCTTC. Residues: CASSLEGQGPNYGYTF.

This clone appeared once. The chain has TRBV9 and TRBJ1-4, with 8 bases aligning to TRBD1. This CDR3 contains 16 residues. Germline values: CDR1 SGDLS, CDR2 YYNGEE. The ends lost 3 bases at V and 0 bases at J; junction bases unmatched: 4. CDR3 region: CASSGTGGATNEKLFF. The CDR3 DNA reads as TGTGCCAGCAGCGGTACAGGGGGTGCAACTAATGAAAAACTGTTTTTT.

This rearrangement joins TRBV29-1 to TRBJ2-7; 7 bases line up with TRBD1. The CDR3 is 15 residues long. CDR1 and CDR2 from the germline V gene are SQVTM and ANQGSEA. The ends lost 4 bases at V and 0 bases at J; junction bases unmatched: 9. The CDR3 is CSVGTGARSSYEQYF. DNA of the CDR3: TGCAGCGTTGGAACAGGGGCCAGGAGCTCCTACGAGCAGTACTTC.

This clone has just one count. This chain connects TRBV27 to TRBJ1-5; D gene ambiguous. This CDR3 spans 16 amino acids. Per the germline V gene, CDR1 is MNHEY and CDR2 is SMNVEV (reference sequence). Trimming left V 2 bases short and J 0 bases short, with 11 bases between. In DNA form, the CDR3 reads TGTGCCAGCAGTTTAAGTGGGCTCTATAGCAATCAGCCCCAGCATTTT. It yields the protein CASSLSGLYSNQPQHF.

The chain uses TRBV10-1 and TRBJ1-1, with D tentatively TRBD1 (5 bases). The CDR3 contains 14 residues. Trimming shortened V by 1 base and J by 4 bases, and 10 bases separated the two germline ends. The germline V gene has CDR1 WNHNN and CDR2 SYGVQD (reference sequence). The CDR3 is CASSELQGGTEAFF. The DNA of the CDR3 is TGCGCCAGCAGTGAGTTGCAGGGTGGCACTGAAGCTTTCTTT.

DNA of the CDR3: TGTGCCAGCAGTATCCTAGCGGGGGCAGGCGGGGAGCTGTTTTTT. Protein: CASSILAGAGGELFF. The gene calls are TRBV2 and TRBJ2-2; 10 bases are shared with TRBD2. Germline V gives CDR1 SNHLY, CDR2 FYNNEI. With 5 bases clipped from V and 7 bases from J, the junction kept 7 bases outside the gene matches. The CDR3 has 15 amino acids.

The rearrangement uses TRBV6-2 or TRBV6-3 and TRBJ2-7; TRBD2 matches at 12 bases. The CDR3 length is 15 residues. CDR1 is MNHEY, CDR2 SVGEGT, per germline. J was trimmed by 6 bases and V by 5 bases; bases with no gene match: 8. This CDR3 is CASSLAGGPVGEQYF. CDR3 nucleotide sequence: TGTGCCAGCAGTCTAGCGGGAGGGCCGGTTGGCGAGCAGTACTTC.

The chain uses TRBV4-3 and TRBJ2-7; TRBD2 might be the D (5 bases). CDR1 is LGHNA, CDR2 YSLEER, per germline. V lost 0 bases, J lost 4 bases, and 10 bases lay in between. CDR3 length: 14 residues. CDR3 DNA: TGCGCCAGCAGCCAAGAGAGAGGGAAATACGAGCAGTACTTC. It specifies CASSQERGKYEQYF.

The chain is built from TRBV19 and TRBJ2-2; D may be TRBD1 (6 bases). The germline CDR1 and CDR2 sequences are LNHDA and SQIVND (reference sequence). V lost 1 base and J 5 bases, leaving 8 bases between the germline ends. The CDR3 covers 14 residues. DNA for the CDR3: TGTGCCAGTAGTATAGGGACAGCGACCGGGGAGCTGTTTTTT. Translating gives CASSIGTATGELFF. The full variable domain, in which reference TRBV19 and TRBJ2-2 provide the parts outside the CDR3, is DGGITQSPKYLFRKEGQNVTLSCEQNLNHDAMYWYRQDPGQGLRLIYYSQIVNDFQKGDIAEGYSVSREKKESFPLTVTSAQKNPTAFYLCASSIGTATGELFFGEGSRLTVL.

The chain is built from TRBV7-6 and TRBJ2-5; tentatively, D is TRBD1 (6 bases). The CDR3 has 16 residues. CDR1 and CDR2 from the germline V gene are SGHVS and FNYEAQ. Trimming shortened V by 0 bases and J by 4 bases, and 15 bases separated the two germline ends. This chain's CDR3 is CASSLARTATVETQYF. The CDR3 bases are TGTGCCAGCAGCTTAGCGCGGACAGCTACGGTAGAGACCCAGTACTTC.

This clone appeared a single time. The chain combines TRBV15 with TRBJ2-7; 8 positions match TRBD1. Germline lookup yields CDR1 LNHNV and CDR2 YYDKDF (reference sequence). This CDR3 spans 14 amino acids. J gave up 4 bases and V 6 bases, and 8 bases lay outside the gene matches. CDR3 region: CATSVGTGAYEQYF. CDR3 DNA sequence: TGTGCCACCAGTGTCGGGACAGGAGCTTACGAGCAGTACTTC.

In this sample, this clone turned up once. The chain is built from TRBV18 and TRBJ2-2, with 7 positions matching TRBD1. The CDR3 totals 17 residues. V lost 3 bases to trimming and J lost 5 bases; unmatched junction nucleotides: 12. Germline CDR1 reads KGHSH; CDR2 reads LQKENI. The CDR3 sequence: CASSPRDRQGRTGELFF. CDR3 DNA sequence: TGTGCCAGCTCACCTCGGGACAGACAGGGAAGAACCGGGGAGCTGTTTTTT.

This clone was counted many times. The chain has TRBV5-1 and TRBJ1-6, with 9 bases that match TRBD1. The V segment lost 0 bases and the J segment 7 bases; nucleotides outside the gene matches: 8. CDR1 is SGHRS and CDR2 is YFSETQ in the germline V gene. The CDR3 contains 17 residues. The CDR3 bases are TGCGCCAGCAGCTTGGCCGGGACAGGGCTATCAAATTCACCCCTCCACTTT. Encoded protein: CASSLAGTGLSNSPLHF.

V gene TRBV28 combines with J gene TRBJ2-2, with 7 bases lining up with TRBD1. With 6 bases clipped from V and 6 bases from J, the junction kept 1 base outside the gene matches. Looked up from germline, CDR1 is MDHEN and CDR2 is SYDVKM. The CDR3 contains 12 residues. The chain's CDR3 is CASRQGPGELFF. CDR3 DNA: TGTGCCAGCAGACAGGGGCCCGGGGAGCTGTTTTTT.

This rearrangement joins TRBV29-1 to TRBJ2-7, with 8 bases that match TRBD2. This CDR3 has 17 amino acids. Germline assignment: CDR1 SQVTM and CDR2 ANQGSEA. V dropped 6 bases and J dropped 2; count of bases not matched to a gene: 18. The CDR3 DNA follows: TGCAGCGTCCGAAGGCGGGTGAGCGGGGGAACGACCTACGAGCAGTACTTC. Amino acid sequence: CSVRRRVSGGTTYEQYF.

The gene calls are TRBV2 and TRBJ2-7, with TRBD2 identical over 13 bases. V shed 5 bases, J shed 2 bases, and the junction held 3 bases outside the gene matches. There are 15 residues in the CDR3. CDR1 is SNHLY, CDR2 FYNNEI, per germline. Here the CDR3 reads CASSTGTSGTYEQYF. The CDR3 coding sequence is TGTGCCAGCAGTACCGGGACTAGCGGGACCTACGAGCAGTACTTC.

The chain uses TRBV30 and TRBJ1-4; 7 bases map to TRBD1. The CDR3 covers 16 residues. The germline gives CDR1 GTSNPN, CDR2 SVGIG (reference sequence). Trimming removed 3 bases from V and 3 bases from J; junction bases left unmatched: 10. This chain's CDR3 is CAWRPGTGTANEKLFF. As DNA, the CDR3 is TGTGCCTGGAGGCCTGGAACCGGGACAGCTAATGAAAAACTGTTTTTT.

CDR3 nucleotides: TGTGCCAGCAGCCCAACGACAGTCAATGAGCAGTTCTTC. Its protein product is CASSPTTVNEQFF. This chain links TRBV7-9 with TRBJ2-1; D might be TRBD1 (5 bases). Trimming removed 5 bases from V and 6 bases from J, with 11 bases in between. The CDR3 contains 13 residues. Germline loops: CDR1 SEHNR, CDR2 FQNEAQ (reference sequence).

This clone appeared a single time. The CDR3 DNA follows: TGCGCCAGCAGTCCCGGGACAGAGATGAACACTGAAGCTTTCTTT. Translating gives CASSPGTEMNTEAFF. The chain has TRBV23-1 and TRBJ1-1; 7 bases line up with TRBD1. TRBV23-1 is assigned to the ORF class and has an uncertain function. Unmatched junction bases numbered 5, after V lost 4 bases and J lost 0 bases. There are 15 residues in the CDR3.

The rearrangement links TRBV19 to TRBJ2-7, with TRBD1 as a possible D gene (6 bases). The CDR3 is made up of 13 amino acids. Trimming removed 10 bases at V and 6 bases at J, with 19 bases between. Germline CDR1 is LNHDA and CDR2 is SQIVND (reference sequence). For the CDR3, the DNA is TGTGCCACCCTAGGAGAAGGGGGTGGCGAGCAGTACTTC. Translation gives CATLGEGGGEQYF. Full variable domain (missing parts from reference TRBV19 and TRBJ2-7): DGGITQSPKYLFRKEGQNVTLSCEQNLNHDAMYWYRQDPGQGLRLIYYSQIVNDFQKGDIAEGYSVSREKKESFPLTVTSAQKNPTAFYLCATLGEGGGEQYFGPGTRLTVT.